This TCR beta chain emerged from a study of naive and memory T cell subsets. Study-wide results and limits: The RNA method is potentially sensitive to activation and differentiation changes.

With regard to this clonotype: The antigen is unknown.

TCR cDNA received a 3' ligated oligonucleotide that carried a UMI. Ligated cDNA underwent four rounds of PCR with nested alpha and beta constant region primers and SP2. Via MiXCR, TCRdb re-called the 5' RACE reads, giving one row per CDR3 protein. The sample records 25,000 to 35,000 distinct CDR3 sequences, 15% to 20% being singletons. The germline gives CDR1 SQVTM, CDR2 ANQGSEA. This CDR3 has 15 amino acids. V lost 3 bases and J 4 bases, leaving 18 bases between the germline ends. The chain employs TRBV29-1 and TRBJ1-1; D is possibly TRBD1 (5 bases). This TCR derives from a female donor in good health. The CDR3 loop is CSVEVGGKWATEAFF. The CDR3 DNA reads as TGCAGCGTTGAGGTGGGGGGGAAATGGGCCACTGAAGCTTTCTTT.